These 17 T cell receptor beta chains came from one sample sequenced in a study of beta chain features in type 1 diabetes. These receptors' antigens are unknown. The study reverse transcribed the entire isolated RNA, so it sequenced expressed TCRB transcripts. Clones were sequenced by immunoSEQ multiplex PCR, and TCRdb holds only the in-frame ones, with some missing. The sample has approximately 160,000 clones, roughly 60% seen once; the top ten hold 0.08% to 0.09%. Study-level points and caveats: People with Type 1 diabetes carried modestly yet significantly shorter TCRB CDR3s in all four CD4+ subsets.

The sample taken for sequencing was naive CD4+ T cells from blood. These receptors originate from a man aged 25-40 years with type 1 diabetes.

The chain employs TRBV29-1 and TRBJ2-3, with a weak D call TRBD1 (5 bases). The CDR3 length is 13 residues. Germline-derived CDR1 and CDR2 are SQVTM and ANQGSEA. Trimming shortened V by 5 bases and J by 0 bases, and 9 bases separated the two germline ends. The CDR3: CSVSTASTDTQYF. DNA of the CDR3: TGCAGCGTTTCGACAGCTAGCACAGATACGCAGTATTTT.

The chain combines TRBV4-3 with TRBJ2-1; a weak D match, TRBD1 (6 bases). The CDR3 is 15 residues long. Trimming took off 2 bases at V and 5 bases at J, with 13 bases between the two ends. CDR1 LGHNA and CDR2 YSLEER come from the germline V gene. The CDR3 region has the DNA TGCGCCAGCAGCCAATACCCGGACAGCAACAATGAGCAGTTCTTC. Encoded protein: CASSQYPDSNNEQFF.

The CDR3 DNA follows: TGTGCCAGCTCACCACCCGCCGAAGTCTCCTACGAGCAGTACTTC. As protein: CASSPPAEVSYEQYF. The chain carries TRBV18 and TRBJ2-7; D is undetermined. The length of the CDR3 is 15 residues. Between the trimmed V and J ends, which lost 0 bases and 0 bases, there was a span of 9 bases. CDR1 and CDR2 from the germline V gene are KGHSH and LQKENI.

This sequence joins TRBV7-2 and TRBJ1-6, with TRBD1 matching over 8 bases. CDR1 SGHTA and CDR2 FQGNSA come from the germline V gene. The CDR3 length is 13 residues. With 6 bases clipped from V and 10 bases from J, the junction kept 5 bases outside the gene matches. The CDR3 region has the DNA TGTGCCAGCAGGCAGGGGGCAGGGTCACCCCTCCACTTT. Translated, it gives CASRQGAGSPLHF.

This clone appeared a single time. The V call is TRBV29-1, the J call TRBJ1-2; TRBD1 matches 7 bases. The CDR3 consists of 13 residues. Per germline, CDR1 SQVTM and CDR2 ANQGSEA. The V gene end was trimmed by 7 bases and the J gene end by 5 bases; junction bases not matched to a gene: 10. The CDR3 DNA is TGCAGCGCCGAACGGGACAGATCGTATGGCTACACCTTC. Translation gives CSAERDRSYGYTF. Supplemented by reference TRBV29-1 and TRBJ1-2, the full variable domain reads SAVISQKPSRDICQRGTSLTIQCQVDSQVTMMFWYRQQPGQSLTLIATANQGSEATYESGFVIDKFPISRPNLTFSTLTVSNMSPEDSSIYLCSAERDRSYGYTFGSGTRLTVV.

This clone has more than one count but fewer than ten. Germline is not matched at one junction end, which may reflect a read error. The chain employs TRBV5-1 and TRBJ2-6, with TRBD1 matching 8 bases. The length of the CDR3 is 15 residues. Per germline, CDR1 SGHRS and CDR2 YFSETQ. This CDR3 is CASRLDRAGANVLTF. In nucleotides, the CDR3 is TGCGCCAGCAGGTTGGACAGGGCTGGGGCCAACGTCCTGACTTTC.

The rearrangement joins TRBV14 to TRBJ1-6; the D gene is possibly TRBD1 (6 bases). This CDR3 has 14 residues. Trimming pared 4 bases from V and 9 bases from J, leaving 13 bases between. Per the germline V gene, CDR1 is SGHDN and CDR2 is FVKESK. CDR3: CASSRDTTVSPLHF. DNA for the CDR3: TGTGCCAGCAGCCGGGACACCACGGTTTCACCCCTCCACTTT.

The chain employs TRBV6-6 and TRBJ1-1; no clear D gene. The V end was cut by 8 bases, the J end by 4 bases, with 14 bases between. Germline V gene data show CDR1 as MNHNY and CDR2 as SVGAGI (reference sequence). The CDR3 spans 13 residues. Here the CDR3 reads CASGEMRVTEAFF. CDR3 in DNA: TGTGCCAGCGGCGAGATGCGGGTCACTGAAGCTTTCTTT.

V and J are TRBV9 and TRBJ2-1, with a weak D call TRBD2 (6 bases). Trimming removed 4 bases at V and 6 bases at J, with 17 bases between. Germline lookup yields CDR1 SGDLS and CDR2 YYNGEE. CDR3 length: 15 amino acids. The CDR3 sequence: CASSFGTPGGNEQFF. The CDR3 DNA is TGTGCCAGCAGCTTTGGGACTCCCGGGGGCAATGAGCAGTTCTTC.

The chain employs TRBV30 and TRBJ1-5; the match to TRBD1 covers 8 bases. The CDR3 length is 14 residues. Trimming cost V 1 base and J 2 bases; bases outside gene matches: 1. In germline, CDR1 is GTSNPN, CDR2 SVGIG (reference sequence). The CDR3 region is CAWSADRGNQPQHF. The CDR3 DNA reads as TGTGCCTGGAGTGCGGACAGGGGCAATCAGCCCCAGCATTTT.

This clone was counted a few times. The chain is built from TRBV29-1 and TRBJ2-3; no reliable D call. Germline CDR1 and CDR2: SQVTM and ANQGSEA. The CDR3 covers 14 residues. Trimming cost V 6 bases and J 5 bases, with 18 bases left between them. CDR3 in DNA: TGCAGCGTCCTACGGAATTTCGTAAGAGATACGCAGTATTTT. Its translation: CSVLRNFVRDTQYF.

The chain is built from TRBV28 and TRBJ2-7; TRBD2 matches 12 bases. V was clipped by 3 bases and J by 4 bases; unmatched bases: 7. CDR1 and CDR2 from the germline V gene are MDHEN and SYDVKM. The CDR3 length is 16 residues. CDR3 nucleotides: TGTGCCAGCAGTTTTCCCCCGACTAGCGGGGGATACGAGCAGTACTTC. Amino acids: CASSFPPTSGGYEQYF.

This clone showed up just a few times. V usage is TRBV29-1 and J usage is TRBJ1-2; 9 positions match TRBD1. CDR3 size: 11 residues. Germline assignment: CDR1 SQVTM and CDR2 ANQGSEA. V lost 8 bases to trimming and J lost 4 bases; unmatched junction nucleotides: 2. This CDR3 is CSSTGGYGYTF. The CDR3 nucleotides read TGCAGCTCGACAGGGGGCTATGGCTACACCTTC.

CDR3 in amino acids: CASSKSGGAGAQYF. The CDR3 nucleotides are TGTGCCAGCAGTAAAAGCGGGGGGGCCGGGGCCCAGTACTTC. The rearrangement links TRBV27 to TRBJ2-5; 10 bases fit TRBD2. Per the germline V gene, CDR1 is MNHEY and CDR2 is SMNVEV (reference sequence). Trimming at V came to 5 bases and at J to 9 bases, leaving 9 bases not matched to a gene. The CDR3 runs to 14 residues.

This clone has more than one count but fewer than ten. The V call is TRBV30, the J call TRBJ1-1, with D tentatively TRBD1 (5 bases). The CDR3 extends over 12 amino acids. Germline loops: CDR1 GTSNPN, CDR2 SVGIG (reference sequence). V was trimmed by 5 bases and J by 7 bases, leaving 14 bases between them. The CDR3 DNA sequence: TGTGCCTGGTCAGAGTATCAGGGTGAAGCTTTCTTT. Protein product: CAWSEYQGEAFF.

This chain joins TRBV6-6 and TRBJ2-4; 7 bases match TRBD1. CDR3 length: 13 residues. V trimming: 7 bases; J trimming: 4 bases; junction bases outside the gene matches: 4. Germline V gene sequence: CDR1 MNHNY, CDR2 SVGAGI (reference sequence). The CDR3 here is CASIEGQKNIQYF. CDR3 bases: TGTGCCAGCATCGAGGGACAGAAAAACATTCAGTACTTC.

This clone was seen a single time. The chain employs TRBV29-1 and TRBJ1-2; D gene unclear. This CDR3 has 13 amino acids. Germline assignment: CDR1 SQVTM and CDR2 ANQGSEA. V lost 0 bases to trimming and J lost 4 bases, with 9 bases between them. In DNA form, the CDR3 reads TGCAGCGTTGAAGAGCGACCGATCTATGGCTACACCTTC. It encodes CSVEERPIYGYTF.